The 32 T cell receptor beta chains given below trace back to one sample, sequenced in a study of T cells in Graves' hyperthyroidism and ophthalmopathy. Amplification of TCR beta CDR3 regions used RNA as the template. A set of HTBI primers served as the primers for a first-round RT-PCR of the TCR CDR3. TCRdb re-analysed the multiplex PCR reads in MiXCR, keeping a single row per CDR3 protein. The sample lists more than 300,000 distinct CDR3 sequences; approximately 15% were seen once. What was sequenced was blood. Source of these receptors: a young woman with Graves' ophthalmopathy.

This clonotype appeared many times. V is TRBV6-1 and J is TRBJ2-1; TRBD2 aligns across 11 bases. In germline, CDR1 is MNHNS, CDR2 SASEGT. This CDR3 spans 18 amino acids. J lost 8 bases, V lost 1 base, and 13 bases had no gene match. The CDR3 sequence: CASSEVYPSGGWVDEQFF. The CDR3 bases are TGTGCCAGCAGTGAAGTTTATCCTAGCGGGGGGTGGGTCGATGAGCAGTTCTTC.

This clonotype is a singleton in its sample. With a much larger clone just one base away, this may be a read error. The CDR3 here is CASSIWAGTGNTEAFF. The CDR3 DNA reads TGTGCCAGTAGTATATGGGCCGGGACGGGCAACACTGAAGCTTTCTTT. This chain connects TRBV19 to TRBJ1-1, with a possible D match to TRBD1 (5 bases). The CDR3 runs 16 residues. V gave up 2 bases and J gave up 2 bases, with 15 bases separating them. Germline V gene data show CDR1 as LNHDA and CDR2 as SQIVND (reference sequence).

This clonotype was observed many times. The CDR3 region is CASSRPGTGLGEQYF. Here the CDR3 DNA reads TGTGCCAGCAGCAGACCTGGGACAGGGTTAGGCGAGCAGTACTTC. V is TRBV12-3 or TRBV12-4 and J is TRBJ2-7, with TRBD1 identical over 9 bases. This CDR3 has 15 residues. With V trimmed by 6 bases and J by 6 bases, 12 bases remained unmatched.

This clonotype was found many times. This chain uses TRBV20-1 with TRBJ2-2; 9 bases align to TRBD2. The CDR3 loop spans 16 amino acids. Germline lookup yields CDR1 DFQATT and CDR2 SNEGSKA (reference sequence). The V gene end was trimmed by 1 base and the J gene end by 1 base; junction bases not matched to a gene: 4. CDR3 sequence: CSARVASGENTGELFF. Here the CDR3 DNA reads TGCAGTGCTAGAGTCGCTAGCGGGGAGAACACCGGGGAGCTGTTTTTT.

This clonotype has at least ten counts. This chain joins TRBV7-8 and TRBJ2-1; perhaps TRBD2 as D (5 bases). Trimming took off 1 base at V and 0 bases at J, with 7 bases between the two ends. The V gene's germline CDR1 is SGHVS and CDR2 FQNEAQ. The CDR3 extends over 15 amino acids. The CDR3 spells CASSLEGSSYNEQFF. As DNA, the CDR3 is TGTGCCAGCAGCTTAGAAGGGAGCTCCTACAATGAGCAGTTCTTC.

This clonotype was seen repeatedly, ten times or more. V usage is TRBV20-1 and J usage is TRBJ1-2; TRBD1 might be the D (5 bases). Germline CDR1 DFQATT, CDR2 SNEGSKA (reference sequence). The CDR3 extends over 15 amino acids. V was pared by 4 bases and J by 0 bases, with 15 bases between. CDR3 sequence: CSAKPRGFPNYGYTF. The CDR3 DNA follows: TGCAGTGCTAAGCCGAGGGGCTTCCCTAACTATGGCTACACCTTC.

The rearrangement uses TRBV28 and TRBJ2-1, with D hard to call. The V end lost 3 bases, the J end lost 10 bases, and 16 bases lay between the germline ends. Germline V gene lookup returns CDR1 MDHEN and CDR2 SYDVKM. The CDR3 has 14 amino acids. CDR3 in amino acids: CASSLGSPFGEQFF. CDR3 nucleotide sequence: TGTGCCAGCAGTTTGGGTAGTCCTTTTGGCGAGCAGTTCTTC.

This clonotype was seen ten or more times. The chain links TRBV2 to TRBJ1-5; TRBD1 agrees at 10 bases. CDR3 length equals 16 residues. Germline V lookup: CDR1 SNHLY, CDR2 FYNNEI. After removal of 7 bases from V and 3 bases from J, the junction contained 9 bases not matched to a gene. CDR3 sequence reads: CASTGRTGGYNQPQHF. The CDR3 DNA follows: TGTGCCAGCACCGGAAGGACAGGGGGGTACAATCAGCCCCAGCATTTT.

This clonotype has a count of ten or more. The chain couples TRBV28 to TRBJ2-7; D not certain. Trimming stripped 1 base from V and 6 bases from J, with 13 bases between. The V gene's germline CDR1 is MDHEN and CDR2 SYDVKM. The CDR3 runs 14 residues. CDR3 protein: CASSLSPVAFEQYF. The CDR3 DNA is TGTGCCAGCAGTTTATCCCCAGTGGCCTTCGAGCAGTACTTC.

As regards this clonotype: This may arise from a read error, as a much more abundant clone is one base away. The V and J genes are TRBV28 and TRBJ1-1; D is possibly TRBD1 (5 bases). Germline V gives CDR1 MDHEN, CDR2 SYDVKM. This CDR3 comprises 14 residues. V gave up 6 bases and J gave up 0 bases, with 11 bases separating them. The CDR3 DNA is TGTGCCAGCAGGATCGAGGGGATGAACACTGAAGCTTTCTTT. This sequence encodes CASRIEGMNTEAFF. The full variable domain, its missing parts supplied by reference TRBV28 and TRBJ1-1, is DVKVTQSSRYLVKRTGEKVFLECVQDMDHENMFWYRQDPGLGLRLIYFSYDVKMKEKGDIPEGYSVSREKKERFSLILESASTNQTSMYLCASRIEGMNTEAFFGQGTRLTVV.

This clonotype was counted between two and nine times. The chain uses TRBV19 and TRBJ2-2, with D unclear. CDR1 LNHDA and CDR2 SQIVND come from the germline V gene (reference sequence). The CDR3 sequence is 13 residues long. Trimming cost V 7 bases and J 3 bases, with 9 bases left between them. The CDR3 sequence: CASNRVYTGELFF. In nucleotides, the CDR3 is TGTGCCAGTAACAGAGTATACACCGGGGAGCTGTTTTTT.

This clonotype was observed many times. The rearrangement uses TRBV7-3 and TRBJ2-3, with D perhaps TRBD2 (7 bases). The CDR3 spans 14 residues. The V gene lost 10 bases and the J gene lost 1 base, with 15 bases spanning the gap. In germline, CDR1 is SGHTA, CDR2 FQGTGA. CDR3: CATAPGGGTDTQYF. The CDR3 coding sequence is TGTGCCACGGCACCGGGGGGCGGCACAGATACGCAGTATTTT. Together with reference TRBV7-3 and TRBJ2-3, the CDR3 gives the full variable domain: GAGVSQTPSNKVTEKGKYVELRCDPISGHTALYWYRQSLGQGPEFLIYFQGTGAADDSGLPNDRFFAVRPEGSVSTLKIQRTERGDSAVYLCATAPGGGTDTQYFGPGTRLTVL.

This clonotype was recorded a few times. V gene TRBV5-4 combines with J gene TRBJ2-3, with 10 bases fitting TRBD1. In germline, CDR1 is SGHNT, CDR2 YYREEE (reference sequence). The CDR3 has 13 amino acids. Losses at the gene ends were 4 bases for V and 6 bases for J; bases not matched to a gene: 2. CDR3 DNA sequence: TGTGCCAGCAGCGGGGACAGGGGTGATACGCAGTATTTT. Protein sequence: CASSGDRGDTQYF.

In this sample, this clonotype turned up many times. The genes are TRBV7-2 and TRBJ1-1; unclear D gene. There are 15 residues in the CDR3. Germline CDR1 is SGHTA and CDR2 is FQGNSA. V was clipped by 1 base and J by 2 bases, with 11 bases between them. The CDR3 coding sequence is TGTGCCAGCAGCTTAGTAAAGGGTTATAACACTGAAGCTTTCTTT. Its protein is CASSLVKGYNTEAFF.

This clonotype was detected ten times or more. CDR3 in amino acids: CSVGRGLETQYF. The CDR3 DNA is TGCAGCGTTGGCCGAGGGCTAGAGACCCAGTACTTC. The chain employs TRBV29-1 and TRBJ2-5; the D gene is possibly TRBD2 (5 bases). The V end lost 4 bases, the J end lost 4 bases, and 10 bases lay between the germline ends. The CDR3 consists of 12 residues. CDR1 and CDR2 from the germline V gene are SQVTM and ANQGSEA.

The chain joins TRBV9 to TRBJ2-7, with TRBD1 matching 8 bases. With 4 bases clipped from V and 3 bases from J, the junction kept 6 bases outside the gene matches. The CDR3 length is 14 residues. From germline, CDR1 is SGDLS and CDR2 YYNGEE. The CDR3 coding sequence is TGTGCCAGCAGCACCCGGACAGGGAGCTACGAGCAGTACTTC. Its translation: CASSTRTGSYEQYF.

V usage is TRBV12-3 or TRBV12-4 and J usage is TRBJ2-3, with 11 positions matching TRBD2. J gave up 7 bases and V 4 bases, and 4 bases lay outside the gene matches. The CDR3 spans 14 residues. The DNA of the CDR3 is TGTGCCAGCAGTTATAGCGGGGGGGCGTATACGCAGTATTTT. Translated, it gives CASSYSGGAYTQYF.

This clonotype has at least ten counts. The CDR3, as DNA: TGCAGTGCTAGTAGGGTCACCTACAATGAGCAGTTCTTC. Amino acids: CSASRVTYNEQFF. The chain combines TRBV20-1 with TRBJ2-1; no clear D gene. Germline loops: CDR1 DFQATT, CDR2 SNEGSKA (reference sequence). The V gene lost 3 bases and the J gene lost 2 bases, with 8 bases spanning the gap. The CDR3 runs to 13 residues.

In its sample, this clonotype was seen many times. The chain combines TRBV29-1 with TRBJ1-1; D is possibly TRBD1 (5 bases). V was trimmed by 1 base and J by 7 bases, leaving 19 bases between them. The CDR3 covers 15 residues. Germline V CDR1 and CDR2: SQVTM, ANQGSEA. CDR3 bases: TGCAGCGTTGAAGTTTTGGCCAGGGCAACGAATGAAGCTTTCTTT. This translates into CSVEVLARATNEAFF.

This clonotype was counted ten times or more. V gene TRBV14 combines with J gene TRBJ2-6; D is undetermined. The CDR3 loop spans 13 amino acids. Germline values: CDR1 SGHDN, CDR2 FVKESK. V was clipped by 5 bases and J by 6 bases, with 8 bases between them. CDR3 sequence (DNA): TGTGCCAGCAGCACCCCGGTGGCCAACGTCCTGACTTTC. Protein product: CASSTPVANVLTF.

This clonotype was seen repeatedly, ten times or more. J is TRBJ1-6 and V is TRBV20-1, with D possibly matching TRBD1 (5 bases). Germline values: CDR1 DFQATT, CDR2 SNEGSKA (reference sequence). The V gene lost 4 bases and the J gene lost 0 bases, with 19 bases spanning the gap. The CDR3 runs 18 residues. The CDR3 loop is CSAKPGRVSGSYNSPLHF. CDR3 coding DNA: TGCAGTGCTAAGCCGGGCAGGGTTTCGGGCTCCTATAATTCACCCCTCCACTTT.

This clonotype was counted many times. This CDR3 reads CATSIQGWGLYGYTF. The CDR3 coding sequence is TGTGCCACCAGCATACAGGGCTGGGGGCTCTATGGCTACACCTTC. The V call is TRBV15, the J call TRBJ1-2; D may be TRBD1 (6 bases). The CDR3 contains 15 residues. V lost 4 bases and J 4 bases, leaving 16 bases between the germline ends. Germline-derived CDR1 and CDR2 are LNHNV and YYDKDF (reference sequence).

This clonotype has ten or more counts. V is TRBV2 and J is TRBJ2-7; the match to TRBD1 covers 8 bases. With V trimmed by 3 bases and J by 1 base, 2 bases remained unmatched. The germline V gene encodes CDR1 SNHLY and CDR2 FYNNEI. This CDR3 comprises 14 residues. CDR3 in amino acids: CASSDRTGSYEQYF. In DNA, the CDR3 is TGTGCCAGCAGTGACCGGACAGGGTCCTACGAGCAGTACTTC. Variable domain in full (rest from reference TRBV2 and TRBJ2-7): EPEVTQTPSHQVTQMGQEVILRCVPISNHLYFYWYRQILGQKVEFLVSFYNNEISEKSEIFDDQFSVERPDGSNFTLKIRSTKLEDSAMYFCASSDRTGSYEQYFGPGTRLTVT.

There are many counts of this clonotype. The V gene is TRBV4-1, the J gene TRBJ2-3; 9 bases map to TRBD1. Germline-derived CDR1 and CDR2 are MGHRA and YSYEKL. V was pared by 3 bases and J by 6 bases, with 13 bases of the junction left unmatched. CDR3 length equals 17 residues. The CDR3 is CASSHEPGQGRMDTQYF. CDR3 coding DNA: TGCGCCAGCAGCCACGAACCTGGACAGGGGCGAATGGATACGCAGTATTTT.

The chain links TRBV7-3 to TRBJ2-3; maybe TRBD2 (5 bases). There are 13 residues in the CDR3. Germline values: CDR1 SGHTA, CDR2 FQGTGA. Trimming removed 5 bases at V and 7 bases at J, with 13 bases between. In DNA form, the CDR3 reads TGTGCCAGCAGCCTTACGTCGGGGTATACGCAGTATTTT. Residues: CASSLTSGYTQYF.

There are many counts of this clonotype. CDR3 sequence reads: CASSSLGKANYGYTF. In DNA form, the CDR3 reads TGTGCCAGCAGTTCGTTGGGGAAAGCTAACTATGGCTACACCTTC. The rearrangement links TRBV6-5 to TRBJ1-2; no firm D call. The CDR3 has 15 amino acids. Trimming pared 4 bases from V and 0 bases from J, leaving 12 bases between. The germline gives CDR1 MNHEY, CDR2 SVGAGI.

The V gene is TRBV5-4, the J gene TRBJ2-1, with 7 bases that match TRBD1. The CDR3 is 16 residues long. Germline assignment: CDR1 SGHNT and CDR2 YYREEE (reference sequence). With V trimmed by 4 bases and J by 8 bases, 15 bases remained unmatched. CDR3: CASSLGTADRADEQFF. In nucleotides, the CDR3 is TGTGCCAGCAGCCTAGGGACAGCTGACAGGGCCGATGAGCAGTTCTTC.

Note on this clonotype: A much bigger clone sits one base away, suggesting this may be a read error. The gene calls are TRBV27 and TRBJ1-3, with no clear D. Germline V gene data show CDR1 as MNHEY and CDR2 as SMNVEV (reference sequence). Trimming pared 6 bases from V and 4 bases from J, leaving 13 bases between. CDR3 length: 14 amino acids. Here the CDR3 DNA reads TGTGCCAGCAGCCACTTGCGTGCCGGAAACACCATATATTTT. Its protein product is CASSHLRAGNTIYF.

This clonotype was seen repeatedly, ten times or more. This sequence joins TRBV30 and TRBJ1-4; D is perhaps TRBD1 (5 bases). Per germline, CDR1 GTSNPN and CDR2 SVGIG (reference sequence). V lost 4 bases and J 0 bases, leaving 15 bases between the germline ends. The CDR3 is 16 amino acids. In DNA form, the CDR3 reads TGTGCCTGGACCCCCTCAGGCAGGGCAACTAATGAAAAACTGTTTTTT. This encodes CAWTPSGRATNEKLFF.

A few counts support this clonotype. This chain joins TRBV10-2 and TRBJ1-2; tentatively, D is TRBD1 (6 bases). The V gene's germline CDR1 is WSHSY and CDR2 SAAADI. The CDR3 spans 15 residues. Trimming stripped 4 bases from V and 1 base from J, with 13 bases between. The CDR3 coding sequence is TGCGCCAGCAGTGGAACAGGGAGGGGTAACTATGGCTACACCTTC. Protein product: CASSGTGRGNYGYTF.

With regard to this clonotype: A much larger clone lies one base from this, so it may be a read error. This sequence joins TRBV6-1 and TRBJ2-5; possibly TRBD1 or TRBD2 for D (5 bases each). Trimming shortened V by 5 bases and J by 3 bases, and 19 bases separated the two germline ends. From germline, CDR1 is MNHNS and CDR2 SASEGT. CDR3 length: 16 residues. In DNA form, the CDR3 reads TGTGCCAGCAGTTCTTTCCTCCGGGACGAAGAAGAGACCCAGTACTTC. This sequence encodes CASSSFLRDEEETQYF.

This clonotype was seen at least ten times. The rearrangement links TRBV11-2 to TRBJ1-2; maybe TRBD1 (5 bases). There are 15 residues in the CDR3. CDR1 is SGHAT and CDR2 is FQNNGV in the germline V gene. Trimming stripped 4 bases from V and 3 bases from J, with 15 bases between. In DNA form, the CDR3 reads TGTGCCAGCAGCTCAAGGCGGGGGAAGGACTATGGCTACACCTTC. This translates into CASSSRRGKDYGYTF.